These 27 T cell receptor beta chains originate from one sample sequenced in a study of T cells in Graves' hyperthyroidism and ophthalmopathy. RNA transcripts yielded amplified TCR beta CDR3 regions. The study used the HTBI primer set for a first-round RT-PCR of the TCR CDR3. TCRdb reprocessed the multiplex PCR reads via MiXCR and lists one record per CDR3 protein. The table includes some 800,000 distinct CDR3 sequences, 38% detected once. The sample was blood. These receptors were obtained from a man younger than 30 with Graves' hyperthyroidism.

This clonotype was seen ten or more times. Germline is not matched at one junction end, which may reflect a read error. The CDR3, as DNA: TGCAGCGTTGAAGAGCCCCGAGGGTTC. It specifies CSVEEPRGF. The rearrangement links TRBV29-1 to TRBJ1-2; D is ambiguous. This CDR3 is 9 amino acids long. Germline V lookup: CDR1 SQVTM, CDR2 ANQGSEA.

This clonotype was seen ten or more times. The chain employs TRBV2 and TRBJ2-7, with no clear D. The germline V gene has CDR1 SNHLY and CDR2 FYNNEI. The CDR3 is 10 residues long. With 7 bases removed from V and 3 bases from J, the gap between germline ends came to 4 bases. The CDR3 nucleotides read TGTGCCAGCAAAGGCTACGAGCAGTACTTC. This codes for CASKGYEQYF.

This clonotype appeared many times. The chain joins TRBV7-2 to TRBJ1-5, with 9 bases identical to TRBD1. From germline, CDR1 is SGHTA and CDR2 FQGNSA. The CDR3 spans 16 residues. V shed 1 base, J shed 4 bases, and the junction held 5 bases outside the gene matches. As DNA, the CDR3 is TGTGCCAGCAGCTTAGGGGGGACAGGGAATAATCAGCCCCAGCATTTT. Translating gives CASSLGGTGNNQPQHF.

This clonotype was recorded many times. This chain links TRBV24-1 with TRBJ1-2; unclear D gene. The V and J ends lost 3 bases and 5 bases respectively, with 3 bases between them. The germline gives CDR1 KGHDR, CDR2 SFDVKD. This CDR3 is 11 amino acids long. The CDR3 is CATSDEYGYTF. The CDR3 DNA is TGTGCCACCAGTGATGAATATGGCTACACCTTC.

This clonotype showed up many times. The CDR3 nucleotides read TGTGCCAGCAGCGTGGCGGGTGAACCCCTCCACTTT. Translated, it gives CASSVAGEPLHF. The J gene is TRBJ1-6, the V gene TRBV9; no clear D. Between the trimmed V and J ends, which lost 2 bases and 12 bases, there was a span of 9 bases. The CDR3 sequence is 12 residues long. CDR1 is SGDLS, CDR2 YYNGEE, per germline.

A few counts support this clonotype. This chain uses TRBV27 with TRBJ1-1; tentative D call: TRBD1 (6 bases). V was clipped by 5 bases and J by 1 base, with 11 bases between them. The CDR3 runs 14 residues. Per germline, CDR1 MNHEY and CDR2 SMNVEV (reference sequence). CDR3 nucleotide sequence: TGTGCCAGCAGTGCAGGGGTGGCGAACACTGAAGCTTTCTTT. Amino acid sequence: CASSAGVANTEAFF.

This clonotype was seen more than once but under ten times. J is TRBJ1-5 and V is TRBV6-5; tentatively, D is TRBD1 (5 bases). The ends were cut back, 0 bases at V and 4 bases at J, with 10 bases in the middle. Per germline, CDR1 MNHEY and CDR2 SVGAGI. The CDR3 extends over 15 amino acids. In nucleotides, the CDR3 is TGTGCCAGCAGTTACTCTAGGCAGGGTAATCAGCCCCAGCATTTT. Translating gives CASSYSRQGNQPQHF.

This clonotype was detected only a few times. This rearrangement joins TRBV20-1 to TRBJ2-7, with a weak D call TRBD1 (6 bases). Germline CDR1 reads DFQATT; CDR2 reads SNEGSKA (reference sequence). V was clipped by 5 bases and J by 7 bases, with 12 bases between them. This CDR3 has 11 amino acids. The CDR3 region has the DNA TGCAGTGCTTGGACACAGGGAGAGCAGTACTTC. Translating gives CSAWTQGEQYF.

This clonotype was counted ten times or more. One end of the junction is discordant with germline, which a read error may explain. The chain links TRBV12-3 or TRBV12-4 to TRBJ2-7; D remains unclear. This CDR3 region has 13 residues. The DNA of the CDR3 is TGTGCTAGCAGCCGGACGGACTCCTACGAGCAGTACTTC. Amino acids: CASSRTDSYEQYF.

The rearrangement joins TRBV7-2 to TRBJ1-1; 9 positions agree with TRBD1. The CDR3 has 13 amino acids. CDR1 and CDR2 from the germline V gene are SGHTA and FQGNSA. V lost 5 bases, J lost 7 bases, and 5 bases stayed unmatched. CDR3 nucleotides: TGTGCCAGCAGCCAAGGGACAGGGCTTGAAGCTTTCTTT. Protein: CASSQGTGLEAFF. The full variable domain, its missing parts supplied by reference TRBV7-2 and TRBJ1-1, is GAGVSQSPSNKVTEKGKDVELRCDPISGHTALYWYRQSLGQGLEFLIYFQGNSAPDKSGLPSDRFSAERTGGSVSTLTIQRTQQEDSAVYLCASSQGTGLEAFFGQGTRLTVV.

This clonotype was detected many times. This CDR3 fails to terminate in the conserved phenylalanine or tryptophan, so it likely reflects a read error. No DNA is shown, since the ends of the CDR3 on it are uncertain; the CDR3 is the one TCRdb lists. The chain uses TRBV5-1 and TRBJ1-2. Germline lookup yields CDR1 SGHRS and CDR2 YFSETQ. The CDR3 is 9 residues long, ends included. Here the CDR3 reads CASSLGVVA.

This clonotype was seen a handful of times. This chain uses TRBV4-1 with TRBJ2-7, with TRBD1 identical over 8 bases. The CDR3 covers 15 residues. V was clipped by 1 base and J by 1 base; unmatched bases: 3. Germline V lookup: CDR1 MGHRA, CDR2 YSYEKL. CDR3 bases: TGCGCCAGCAGCCAAGGAAGGGACAGGTCCTACGAGCAGTACTTC. Protein: CASSQGRDRSYEQYF.

A note on this clonotype: Relative to the germline gene, one junction end is altered; a read error may explain this. The V call is TRBV7-2, the J call TRBJ1-4; perhaps TRBD1 as D (5 bases). The CDR3 is made up of 15 amino acids. In germline, CDR1 is SGHTA, CDR2 FQGNSA. The CDR3 region is CASSLNSDTNEKLFF. The CDR3 DNA is TGCGCCAGCAGCTTGAACTCGGACACAAATGAAAAACTGTTTTTT.

For this clonotype: A much larger clone lies a single base off, so this may be a read error. V is TRBV7-2 and J is TRBJ2-5; D gene unclear. CDR3 length: 14 amino acids. CDR1 and CDR2 from the germline V gene are SGHTA and FQGNSA. CDR3 loop: CGSSTGVVQETQYF. Here the CDR3 DNA reads TGTGGCAGCAGCACTGGGGTTGTTCAAGAGACCCAGTACTTC.

This clonotype was counted many times. This chain uses TRBV29-1 with TRBJ1-5; TRBD1 agrees at 8 bases. The germline V gene encodes CDR1 SQVTM and CDR2 ANQGSEA. This CDR3 spans 14 amino acids. Unmatched junction bases numbered 9, after V lost 4 bases and J lost 7 bases. The CDR3 reads CSVGGQGAGQPQHF. CDR3 bases: TGCAGCGTTGGGGGGCAGGGGGCAGGGCAGCCCCAGCATTTT.

V and J are TRBV7-2 and TRBJ2-7, with D perhaps matching TRBD2 (5 bases). Germline V gene lookup returns CDR1 SGHTA and CDR2 FQGNSA. The CDR3 is made up of 12 amino acids. Trimming removed 0 bases from V and 13 bases from J, with 13 bases in between. CDR3 amino acids: CASSLAHGVEYF. CDR3 sequence (DNA): TGTGCCAGCAGCTTAGCGCACGGGGTGGAATACTTC.

The chain couples TRBV29-1 to TRBJ2-5, with 7 bases fitting TRBD1. The length of the CDR3 is 15 residues. Unmatched junction bases numbered 13, after V lost 7 bases and J lost 2 bases. Germline CDR1 and CDR2: SQVTM and ANQGSEA. CDR3 protein: CSGYMTGWRQETQYF. In DNA form, the CDR3 reads TGCAGCGGATACATGACAGGGTGGCGTCAAGAGACCCAGTACTTC.

The J gene is TRBJ1-1, the V gene TRBV12-3 or TRBV12-4, with D possibly matching TRBD1 (6 bases). V was pared by 7 bases and J by 3 bases, with 21 bases between. This CDR3 has 16 amino acids. The CDR3 region has the DNA TGTGCCAGCACTGGGGCCCTCACAGGGTTGGACACTGAAGCTTTCTTT. As protein: CASTGALTGLDTEAFF.

This clonotype has only a few counts. The gene calls are TRBV4-1 and TRBJ1-2, with TRBD1 as a possible D gene (6 bases). CDR1 and CDR2 (germline): MGHRA, YSYEKL. V gave up 0 bases and J gave up 10 bases, with 15 bases separating them. This CDR3 contains 14 residues. The CDR3 bases are TGCGCCAGCAGCCAAGAACCAGGGGAAATGGCCTACACCTTC. It specifies CASSQEPGEMAYTF.

The rearrangement uses TRBV15 and TRBJ2-3; TRBD2 is a possible D gene (5 bases). V lost 6 bases to trimming and J lost 6 bases, with 16 bases between them. The CDR3 has 14 amino acids. Germline V gives CDR1 LNHNV, CDR2 YYDKDF (reference sequence). CDR3 protein: CATRTTTRGDTQYF. DNA for the CDR3: TGTGCCACCAGGACTACTACCCGGGGTGATACGCAGTATTTT.

This clonotype was counted between two and nine times. The rearrangement links TRBV11-2 to TRBJ2-5; 8 bases line up with TRBD1. J gave up 5 bases and V 5 bases, and 7 bases lay outside the gene matches. Germline values: CDR1 SGHAT, CDR2 FQNNGV. There are 14 residues in the CDR3. CDR3 in amino acids: CASSRDRRRETQYF. CDR3 sequence (DNA): TGTGCCAGCAGCCGGGACAGGAGGAGGGAGACCCAGTACTTC.

The CDR3 region has the DNA TGTGCCAGCAGCTTGGGAATGGGTAAAGCTTTCTTT. Translating gives CASSLGMGKAFF. V gene TRBV7-9 combines with J gene TRBJ1-1; D is unclear. The CDR3 is made up of 12 amino acids. Trimming took off 3 bases at V and 9 bases at J, with 11 bases between the two ends. Germline-derived CDR1 and CDR2 are SEHNR and FQNEAQ (reference sequence).

This clonotype was detected many times. The genes are TRBV7-9 and TRBJ1-5; 9 positions agree with TRBD1. The CDR3 covers 14 residues. Losses at the gene ends were 1 base for V and 7 bases for J; bases not matched to a gene: 2. Germline-derived CDR1 and CDR2 are SEHNR and FQNEAQ (reference sequence). The CDR3 bases are TGTGCCAGCAGCTTAGGACAGGGGGTCCAGCCCCAGCATTTT. It is translated as CASSLGQGVQPQHF.

The genes are TRBV6-1 and TRBJ1-1, with D possibly being TRBD1 (5 bases). This CDR3 contains 11 residues. The ends were cut back, 6 bases at V and 9 bases at J, with 11 bases in the middle. CDR1 and CDR2 from the germline V gene are MNHNS and SASEGT. CDR3 sequence (DNA): TGTGCCAGCAGGGTCCGGACACAAGCTTTCTTT. This gives the protein CASRVRTQAFF.

This clonotype has just a few counts. The DNA for the CDR3 is TGCGCCAGCAGCCAAGACGTGGGGAACGCGCAGCCCCAGCATTTT. It yields the protein CASSQDVGNAQPQHF. The chain links TRBV4-3 to TRBJ1-5; D unclear. The CDR3 is made up of 15 amino acids. V was pared by 0 bases and J by 7 bases, with 13 bases between. Per germline, CDR1 LGHNA and CDR2 YSLEER.

Comments on this clonotype: Without the conserved terminal phenylalanine or tryptophan, this CDR3 likely stems from a read error. The limits of the CDR3 on the DNA are not certain, so only TCRdb's listed CDR3 is given. The rearrangement links TRBV7-6 to TRBJ1-2; no DNA check was done on the table's D call, TRBD1. Counting both end residues, the CDR3 totals 13 amino acids. Germline CDR1 reads SGHVS; CDR2 reads FNYEAQ. CDR3 amino acids: CASSLACTGALSG.

This clonotype turned up a few times. The V and J genes are TRBV11-2 and TRBJ1-4; D is perhaps TRBD1 (6 bases). CDR3 length: 17 amino acids. Germline-derived CDR1 and CDR2 are SGHAT and FQNNGV. The V and J ends lost 1 base and 7 bases respectively, with 19 bases between them. The chain's CDR3 is CASSLVTENGQTEKLFF. The CDR3 region has the DNA TGTGCCAGCAGCTTAGTTACGGAAAATGGACAGACTGAAAAACTGTTTTTT. Using reference TRBV11-2 and TRBJ1-4 for the parts outside the CDR3, the full variable domain is EAGVAQSPRYKIIEKRQSVAFWCNPISGHATLYWYQQILGQGPKLLIQFQNNGVVDDSQLPKDRFSAERLKGVDSTLKIQPAKLEDSAVYLCASSLVTENGQTEKLFFGSGTQLSVL.